A selection of T cell receptor beta chains follows, all from one sample in a study of T-cell memory formation after mild COVID-19. TCRdb called the 5' RACE reads again in MiXCR, with one record for every CDR3 protein. Among some 210,000 distinct CDR3 sequences listed, under 30% were seen once. What was sequenced was PBMCs or a T cell subset sorted from them (not recorded which). All receptors come from an adult woman who had mild COVID-19 (a few samples of this study predate the infection). Cell type and time point are not known. Each CDR3 is given with its conserved first and last residue. A D gene is named only where the DNA matches it firmly. Clone size is stated in some rows and not others, as once, few, many or a class when expanded.

>TRBJ2-3|TRBV7-2|.|TRBD2
CASSLIISGGSTDTQYF
TGTGCCAGCAGCCTAATCATTAGCGGGGGGAGCACAGATACGCAGTATTTT
>TRBJ2-2|TRBV27|.|TRBD1
CASSFSTTGTGELFF
TGTGCCAGCAGTTTCTCGACGACAGGGACCGGGGAGCTGTTTTTT
>TRBJ2-3|TRBV12-3/TRBV12-4|.|.
CASSLKGAPTDTQYF
TGTGCCAGCAGTTTAAAAGGAGCCCCCACAGATACGCAGTATTTT
>TRBJ1-2|TRBV9|.|TRBD1
CASSTDRAGGNGYTF
TGTGCCAGCAGCACGGACAGGGCGGGAGGGAATGGCTACACCTTC
>TRBJ2-3|TRBV6-1|.|.
CASATGTGASTDTQYF
TGTGCCAGTGCCACTGGTACGGGGGCAAGCACAGATACGCAGTATTTT
>TRBJ2-2|TRBV23-1|few|TRBD1
CASSVGQGRPNTGELFF
TGCGCCAGCAGCGTGGGACAGGGGCGACCGAACACCGGGGAGCTGTTTTTT
>TRBJ2-3|TRBV24-1|.|TRBD2
CATSDLSVGTSGGTDTQYF
TGTGCCACCAGTGATCTCTCCGTCGGGACTAGCGGAGGCACAGATACGCAGTATTTT
>TRBJ2-7|TRBV12-3/TRBV12-4|.|TRBD1
CASRPTGERNEQYF
TGTGCCAGCAGACCCACAGGGGAAAGGAACGAGCAGTACTTC
>TRBJ1-5|TRBV12-3/TRBV12-4|.|TRBD1
CASSQGQGAQPQHF
TGTGCCAGCAGTCAAGGACAGGGGGCTCAGCCCCAGCATTTT
>TRBJ2-1|TRBV7-2|.|.
CASSRGTLNEQFF
TGTGCCAGCAGCCGCGGGACTCTCAATGAGCAGTTCTTC
>TRBJ2-3|TRBV11-2|few|.
CASSLNPYYGGTDTQYF
TGTGCCAGCAGCTTAAATCCGTACTATGGGGGCACAGATACGCAGTATTTT
>TRBJ2-5|TRBV7-2|.|.
CASSLFTETQYF
TGTGCCAGCAGCTTATTTACGGAGACCCAGTACTTC
>TRBJ2-3|TRBV6-6|few|.
CASSPLLSTDTQYF
TGTGCCAGCAGCCCCCTCCTGAGCACAGATACGCAGTATTTT
>TRBJ1-2|TRBV10-3|few|TRBD1
CATGQGQNYGYTF
TGTGCCACGGGACAGGGGCAGAACTATGGCTACACCTTC
>TRBJ1-2|TRBV5-1|few|.
CASSRDDSYGYTF
TGCGCCAGCAGCCGGGACGATAGCTATGGCTACACCTTC